Below are 20 T cell receptor beta chains sequenced from a single sample in a study of shared clonotypes between healthy human individuals. The method was immunoSEQ multiplex PCR; TCRdb's version includes in-frame clones alone and lacks a portion of them. This sample has about half a million clones, with around three quarters found just once. Material for sequencing was PBMCs. These receptors were obtained from a middle-aged woman in good health. Some clones in this sample may be carry-over from other donors' samples.

This clone was observed once. This chain uses TRBV21-1 with TRBJ2-7; the table's D call of TRBD2 was not tested on the DNA. TRBV21-1 is recorded as a pseudogene. CDR3 length: 16 amino acids. The CDR3 DNA follows: TGTGCCAGCAGCCCCGGAAGGGCTAGCGGGATCTACGAGCAGTACTTC. Residues: CASSPGRASGIYEQYF.

CDR3 coding DNA: TGTGCCAGCAGCCAAGCCGGGACTAGCGGGAGGTTGGGTACGCAGTATTTT. Amino acids: CASSQAGTSGRLGTQYF. This rearrangement joins TRBV4-2 to TRBJ2-3, with 15 bases fitting TRBD2. The germline V gene has CDR1 LGHNA and CDR2 YNFKEQ. This CDR3 has 17 amino acids. J lost 8 bases, V lost 1 base, and 7 bases had no gene match.

With regard to this clone: A much bigger clone sits one base away, suggesting this may be a read error. This CDR3 is also generated by other DNA sequences in the sample. J is TRBJ1-5 and V is TRBV4-2, with D maybe TRBD1 (6 bases). The CDR3 totals 15 residues. Germline values: CDR1 LGHNA, CDR2 YNFKEQ. The CDR3 DNA follows: TGTGCCAGCAGCCAAGATGCGGGGGGGCATCAGCCCCAGCATTTC. This encodes CASSQDAGGHQPQHF.

The rearrangement links TRBV2 to TRBJ2-1; D gene unclear. The CDR3 covers 12 residues. The V gene's germline CDR1 is SNHLY and CDR2 FYNNEI. V was shortened by 5 bases and J by 6 bases, with 8 bases between the two germline ends. The CDR3 reads CASSRALNEQFF. Written as DNA, the CDR3 is TGTGCCAGCAGTAGGGCCCTCAATGAGCAGTTCTTC.

The table lists this clone with a count of one. This chain uses TRBV6-5 with TRBJ1-1, with 9 bases fitting TRBD1. The germline V gene encodes CDR1 MNHEY and CDR2 SVGAGI. The V segment lost 4 bases and the J segment 3 bases; nucleotides outside the gene matches: 6. CDR3 length: 15 residues. CDR3 sequence reads: CASSSGQGGYTEAFF. The CDR3 DNA is TGTGCCAGCAGTTCGGGACAGGGAGGGTACACTGAAGCTTTCTTT.

The rearrangement joins TRBV20-1 to TRBJ2-7; unclear D gene. The germline CDR1 and CDR2 sequences are DFQATT and SNEGSKA (reference sequence). This CDR3 has 11 amino acids. Trimming removed 4 bases from V and 2 bases from J, with 6 bases in between. CDR3 sequence: CSATWAYEQYF. Here the CDR3 DNA reads TGCAGTGCTACGTGGGCCTACGAGCAGTACTTC.

This clone turned up a few times. The rearrangement links TRBV15 to TRBJ2-3; D call uncertain. The V and J ends lost 0 bases and 2 bases respectively, with 9 bases between them. Germline V gives CDR1 LNHNV, CDR2 YYDKDF (reference sequence). The CDR3 has 15 amino acids. Here the CDR3 DNA reads TGTGCCACCAGCAGAGAGGGAAGACTCACAGATACGCAGTATTTT. This gives the protein CATSREGRLTDTQYF.

This clone was observed a few times. V usage is TRBV2 and J usage is TRBJ1-1, with TRBD1 identical over 7 bases. Germline CDR1 reads SNHLY; CDR2 reads FYNNEI. Losses at the gene ends were 2 bases for V and 1 base for J; bases not matched to a gene: 13. This CDR3 spans 18 amino acids. The CDR3, as DNA: TGTGCCAGCAGTGAATTACCGGTACAGGGGTTTTGGAACACTGAAGCTTTCTTT. It specifies CASSELPVQGFWNTEAFF.

The chain employs TRBV6-5 and TRBJ2-1; D is possibly TRBD2 (7 bases). CDR1 and CDR2 from the germline V gene are MNHEY and SVGAGI. The CDR3 extends over 15 amino acids. Trimming took off 6 bases at V and 7 bases at J, with 19 bases between the two ends. This CDR3 is CASRRDGGPVNEQFF. CDR3 coding DNA: TGTGCCAGCAGACGAGACGGGGGGCCGGTGAATGAGCAGTTCTTC.

There are a few counts of this clone. The CDR3 reads CASSLLGWNEQFF. CDR3 bases: TGTGCCAGCAGTTTATTAGGGTGGAATGAGCAGTTCTTC. This sequence joins TRBV28 and TRBJ2-1; no firm D call. Germline V lookup: CDR1 MDHEN, CDR2 SYDVKM. V lost 1 base and J lost 7, with 8 bases in between. CDR3 size: 13 residues.

V gene TRBV18 combines with J gene TRBJ2-5; 14 bases are a match to TRBD2. Germline-derived CDR1 and CDR2 are KGHSH and LQKENI. V shed 3 bases, J shed 0 bases, and the junction held 3 bases outside the gene matches. The CDR3 extends over 17 amino acids. For the CDR3, the DNA is TGTGCCAGCTCACCGACTAGCGGGAGGGCTCACCAAGAGACCCAGTACTTC. As protein: CASSPTSGRAHQETQYF. Looking up the rest from reference TRBV18 and TRBJ2-5 gives the full variable domain: NAGVMQNPRHLVRRRGQEARLRCSPMKGHSHVYWYRQLPEEGLKFMVYLQKENIIDESGMPKERFSAEFPKEGPSILRIQQVVRGDSAAYFCASSPTSGRAHQETQYFGPGTRLLVL.

The chain is built from TRBV23-1 and TRBJ1-5, with D unresolved. TRBV23-1 qualifies as an ORF whose function is uncertain. V lost 2 bases and J 0 bases, leaving 26 bases between the germline ends. This CDR3 has 21 amino acids. CDR3 region: CASSQRETQVSRSYSNQPQHF. The CDR3 bases are TGCGCCAGCAGTCAAAGGGAAACTCAGGTATCCCGTAGCTATAGCAATCAGCCCCAGCATTTT.

The chain has TRBV27 and TRBJ2-7; tentatively, D is TRBD2 (5 bases). The CDR3 spans 16 residues. V was cut by 1 base and J by 0 bases, with 13 bases left in between. Looked up from germline, CDR1 is MNHEY and CDR2 is SMNVEV (reference sequence). The CDR3 DNA reads TGTGCCAGCAGTTTATTGGGAGTAGACGGCTCCTACGAGCAGTACTTC. Its protein is CASSLLGVDGSYEQYF.

This clone was recorded a few times. The chain carries TRBV30 and TRBJ2-7, with TRBD1 matching over 9 bases. The CDR3 is 15 residues long. In germline, CDR1 is GTSNPN, CDR2 SVGIG (reference sequence). V was clipped by 5 bases and J by 0 bases; unmatched bases: 8. CDR3 protein: CAWGRDRASSYEQYF. The CDR3 coding sequence is TGTGCCTGGGGAAGGGACAGGGCGAGCTCCTACGAGCAGTACTTC.

The chain has TRBV25-1 and TRBJ1-3; 7 nucleotides agree with TRBD1. V shed 4 bases and J 4 bases; nucleotides not matched to a gene: 4. The CDR3 loop spans 14 amino acids. Germline V gene data show CDR1 as MGHDK and CDR2 as SYGVNS. CDR3 protein: CASSAWDSGNTIYF. The CDR3 DNA is TGTGCCAGCAGTGCTTGGGACAGCGGAAACACCATATATTTT.

V is TRBV4-1 and J is TRBJ2-7; a weak D match, TRBD2 (6 bases). V was clipped by 1 base and J by 4 bases, with 11 bases between them. The CDR3 contains 14 residues. CDR1 and CDR2 (germline): MGHRA, YSYEKL. The CDR3 nucleotides read TGCGCCAGCAGCCAAGGGGGAGGTTGGTACGAGCAGTACTTC. This translates into CASSQGGGWYEQYF.

The chain couples TRBV5-4 to TRBJ1-2, with D perhaps matching TRBD1 (5 bases). The CDR3 is 14 amino acids. CDR1 SGHNT and CDR2 YYREEE come from the germline V gene (reference sequence). Trimming removed 0 bases at V and 8 bases at J, with 14 bases between. CDR3 bases: TGTGCCAGCAGCTTGGCCGGGCAGGGTGGCGGCTACACCTTC. Residues: CASSLAGQGGGYTF. Full variable domain (remainder filled in from reference TRBV5-4 and TRBJ1-2): ETGVTQSPTHLIKTRGQQVTLRCSSQSGHNTVSWYQQALGQGPQFIFQYYREEENGRGNFPPRFSGLQFPNYSSELNVNALELDDSALYLCASSLAGQGGGYTFGSGTRLTVV.

The V gene is TRBV11-1, the J gene TRBJ2-3; tentatively, D is TRBD1 or TRBD2 (5 bases each). CDR1 and CDR2 (germline): SGHAT, FQDESV (reference sequence). CDR3 size: 14 residues. The V end was cut by 1 base, the J end by 6 bases, with 11 bases between. In DNA, the CDR3 is TGTGCCAGCAGCTTAGGAGGGGAAGGCGATACGCAGTATTTT. Amino acids: CASSLGGEGDTQYF.

A remark on this clone: Other DNA sequences within the sample encode an identical CDR3. This chain links TRBV7-9 with TRBJ2-3, with D possibly TRBD2 on 5 matching bases. V lost 0 bases to trimming and J lost 2 bases, with 6 bases between them. This CDR3 region has 14 residues. CDR1 is SEHNR, CDR2 FQNEAQ, per germline (reference sequence). For the CDR3, the DNA is TGTGCCAGCAGCTTAGCGGGAGCCACAGATACGCAGTATTTT. It is translated as CASSLAGATDTQYF.

V and J are TRBV5-1 and TRBJ2-7, with 8 bases that match TRBD1. V was pared by 8 bases and J by 4 bases, with 8 bases of the junction left unmatched. Germline V gene data show CDR1 as SGHRS and CDR2 as YFSETQ. The CDR3 length is 13 residues. The CDR3 spells CASNRDRPYEQYF. The CDR3 nucleotides are TGCGCCAGTAACCGGGACAGGCCGTACGAGCAGTACTTC.